The entry that follows covers one T cell receptor beta chain sequence. This entry is derived from a study of shared clonotypes between healthy human individuals. Study details: Researchers drew samples from two women and three men aged 18 to 49.

Looked up from germline, CDR1 is SGHTA and CDR2 is FQGTGA. The CDR3 is 13 amino acids. With 2 bases removed from V and 9 bases from J, the gap between germline ends came to 11 bases. Unsorted PBMC DNA went through sequencing on ten immunoSEQ deep assay plates. Some clones are missing from TCRdb's copy, which holds only in-frame ones; the method was immunoSEQ multiplex PCR. The sample contains about 510,000 clones, 60% to 80% of which appear only once. The chain carries TRBV7-3 and TRBJ2-4; perhaps D is TRBD1 or TRBD2 (6 bases each). The sequence was obtained from a woman in her thirties or forties in good health. Some clones in this sample may be carry-over from other donors' samples. Sequencing input: PBMCs. CDR3 loop: CASSLAGQAIQYF. DNA of the CDR3: TGTGCCAGCAGCTTAGCGGGACAAGCCATTCAGTACTTC.